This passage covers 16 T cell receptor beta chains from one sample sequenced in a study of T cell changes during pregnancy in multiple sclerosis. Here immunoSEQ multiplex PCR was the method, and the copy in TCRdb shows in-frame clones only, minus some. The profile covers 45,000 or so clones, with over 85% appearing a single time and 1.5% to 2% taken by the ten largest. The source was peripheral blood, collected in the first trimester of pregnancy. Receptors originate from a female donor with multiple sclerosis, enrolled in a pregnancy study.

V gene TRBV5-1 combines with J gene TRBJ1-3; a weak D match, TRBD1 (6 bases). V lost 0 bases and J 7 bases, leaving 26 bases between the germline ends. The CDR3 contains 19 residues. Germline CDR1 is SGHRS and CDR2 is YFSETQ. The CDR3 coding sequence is TGCGCCAGCAGCTTGGACAGGGCCATCTATAGGGAGCCTAATAACACCATATATTTT. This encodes CASSLDRAIYREPNNTIYF. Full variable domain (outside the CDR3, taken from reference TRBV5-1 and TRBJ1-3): KAGVTQTPRYLIKTRGQQVTLSCSPISGHRSVSWYQQTPGQGLQFLFEYFSETQRNKGNFPGRFSGRQFSNSRSEMNVSTLELGDSALYLCASSLDRAIYREPNNTIYFGEGSWLTVV.

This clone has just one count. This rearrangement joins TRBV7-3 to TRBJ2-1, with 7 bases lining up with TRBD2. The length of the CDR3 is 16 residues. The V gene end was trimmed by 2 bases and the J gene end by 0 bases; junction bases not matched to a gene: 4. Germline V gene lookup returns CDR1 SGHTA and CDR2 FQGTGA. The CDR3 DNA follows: TGTGCCAGCAGCTTACTAGCGGCGACCTCCTACAATGAGCAGTTCTTC. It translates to CASSLLAATSYNEQFF.

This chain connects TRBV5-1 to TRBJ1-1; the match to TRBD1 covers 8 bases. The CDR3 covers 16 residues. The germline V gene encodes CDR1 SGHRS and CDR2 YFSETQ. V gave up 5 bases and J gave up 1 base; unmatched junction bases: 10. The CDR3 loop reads CASSPRVGQGNTEAFF. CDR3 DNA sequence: TGCGCCAGCAGTCCGAGGGTAGGACAGGGGAACACTGAAGCTTTCTTT.

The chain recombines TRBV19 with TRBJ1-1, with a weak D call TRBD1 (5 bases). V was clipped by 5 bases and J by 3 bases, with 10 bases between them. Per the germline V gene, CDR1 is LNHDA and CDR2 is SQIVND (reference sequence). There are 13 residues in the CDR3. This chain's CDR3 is CASSDSGDTEAFF. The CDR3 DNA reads TGTGCCAGTAGTGACAGTGGGGACACTGAAGCTTTCTTT.

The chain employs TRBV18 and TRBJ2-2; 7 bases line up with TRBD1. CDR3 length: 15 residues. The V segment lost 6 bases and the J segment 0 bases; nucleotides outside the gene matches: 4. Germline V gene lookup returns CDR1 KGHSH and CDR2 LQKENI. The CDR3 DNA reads TGTGCCAGCTCGCCTGGGACAGCGAACACCGGGGAGCTGTTTTTT. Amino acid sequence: CASSPGTANTGELFF.

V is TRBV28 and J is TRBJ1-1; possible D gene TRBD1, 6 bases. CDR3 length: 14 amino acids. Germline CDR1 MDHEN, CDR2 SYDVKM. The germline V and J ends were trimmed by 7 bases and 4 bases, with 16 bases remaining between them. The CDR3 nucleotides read TGTGCCAGCACCCTGGGGGGGGCGCCCACTGAAGCTTTCTTT. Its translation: CASTLGGAPTEAFF.

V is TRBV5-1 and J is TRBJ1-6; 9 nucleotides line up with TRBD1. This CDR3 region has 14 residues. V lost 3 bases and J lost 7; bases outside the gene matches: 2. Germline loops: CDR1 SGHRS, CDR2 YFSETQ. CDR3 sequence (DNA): TGCGCCAGCAGCTCGACAGGGGGGAATTCACCCCTCCACTTT. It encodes CASSSTGGNSPLHF.

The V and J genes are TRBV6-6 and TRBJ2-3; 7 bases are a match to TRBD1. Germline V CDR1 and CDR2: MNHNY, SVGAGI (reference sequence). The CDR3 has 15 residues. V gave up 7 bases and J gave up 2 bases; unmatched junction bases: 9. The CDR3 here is CASIFPGGPTDTQYF. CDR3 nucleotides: TGTGCCAGCATATTCCCAGGGGGACCCACAGATACGCAGTATTTT.

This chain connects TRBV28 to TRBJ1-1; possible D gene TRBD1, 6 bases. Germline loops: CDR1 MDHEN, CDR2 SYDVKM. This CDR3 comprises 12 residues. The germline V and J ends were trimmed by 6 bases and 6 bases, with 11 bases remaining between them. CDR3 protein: CASSLGGAEAFF. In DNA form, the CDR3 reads TGTGCCAGCAGCTTAGGGGGGGCTGAAGCTTTCTTT.

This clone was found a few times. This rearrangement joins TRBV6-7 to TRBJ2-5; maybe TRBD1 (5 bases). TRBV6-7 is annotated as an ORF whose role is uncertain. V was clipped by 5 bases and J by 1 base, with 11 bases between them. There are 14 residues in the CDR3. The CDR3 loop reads CASSPARGQETQYF. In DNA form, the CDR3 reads TGTGCCAGCAGTCCGGCTAGGGGCCAAGAGACCCAGTACTTC.

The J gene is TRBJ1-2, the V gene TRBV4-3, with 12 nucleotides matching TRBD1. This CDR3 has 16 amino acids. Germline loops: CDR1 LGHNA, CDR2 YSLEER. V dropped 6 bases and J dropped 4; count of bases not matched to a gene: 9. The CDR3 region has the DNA TGCGCCAGCAGTCCCGGGACAGGGGGCATAAGCTATGGCTACACCTTC. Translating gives CASSPGTGGISYGYTF.

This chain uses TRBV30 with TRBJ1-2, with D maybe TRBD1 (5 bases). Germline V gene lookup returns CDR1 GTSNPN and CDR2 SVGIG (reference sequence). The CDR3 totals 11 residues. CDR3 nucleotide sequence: TGTGCGACGCGCCCCGGGGGTGGCTACACCTTC. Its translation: CATRPGGGYTF.

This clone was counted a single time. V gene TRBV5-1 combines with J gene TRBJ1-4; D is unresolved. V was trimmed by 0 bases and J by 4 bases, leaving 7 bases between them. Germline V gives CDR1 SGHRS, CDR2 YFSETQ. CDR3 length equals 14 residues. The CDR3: CASSLDTVNEKLFF. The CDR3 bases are TGCGCCAGCAGCTTGGATACAGTTAATGAAAAACTGTTTTTT.

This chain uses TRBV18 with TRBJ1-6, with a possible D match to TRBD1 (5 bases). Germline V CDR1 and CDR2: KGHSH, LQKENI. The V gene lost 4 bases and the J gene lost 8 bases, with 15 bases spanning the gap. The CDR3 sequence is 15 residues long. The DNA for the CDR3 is TGTGCCAGCTCACTACAGTCAGCGGGGGATTCACCCCTCCACTTT. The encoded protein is CASSLQSAGDSPLHF.

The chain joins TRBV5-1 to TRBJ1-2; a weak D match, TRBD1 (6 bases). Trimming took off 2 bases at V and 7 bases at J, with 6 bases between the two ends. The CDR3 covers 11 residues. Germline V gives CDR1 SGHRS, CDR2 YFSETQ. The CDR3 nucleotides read TGCGCCAGCAGCTTCAGGGGTGGCTACACCTTC. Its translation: CASSFRGGYTF.

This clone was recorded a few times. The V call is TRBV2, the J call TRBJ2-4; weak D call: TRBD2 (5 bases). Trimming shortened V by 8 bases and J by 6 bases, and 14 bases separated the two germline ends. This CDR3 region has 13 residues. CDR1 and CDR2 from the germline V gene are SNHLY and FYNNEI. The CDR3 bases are TGTGCCAGCCTGGGCCGGGGTCGAAACATTCAGTACTTC. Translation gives CASLGRGRNIQYF. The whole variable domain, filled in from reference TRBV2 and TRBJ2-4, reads EPEVTQTPSHQVTQMGQEVILRCVPISNHLYFYWYRQILGQKVEFLVSFYNNEISEKSEIFDDQFSVERPDGSNFTLKIRSTKLEDSAMYFCASLGRGRNIQYFGAGTRLSVL.